Below, 9 T cell receptor beta chains from the same sample are listed, as sequenced in a study of blood T cell repertoires in COVID-19. Sequenced by immunoSEQ multiplex PCR; TCRdb stores in-frame clones only, minus some. The sample lists about 83,000 clones; about nine tenths were seen once. Sequencing was done on a sample of peripheral blood. Source of these receptors: a woman aged 50 to 60 with active or convalescent COVID-19.

The V and J genes are TRBV4-1 and TRBJ2-1, with 9 positions matching TRBD2. This CDR3 is 15 amino acids long. Germline V gene lookup returns CDR1 MGHRA and CDR2 YSYEKL. The junction had 4 bases not matched to a gene; V was cut back by 3 bases and J by 4 bases. Here the CDR3 DNA reads TGCGCCAGCAGCCAGATAGCGGGGGAGTACAATGAGCAGTTCTTC. The encoded protein is CASSQIAGEYNEQFF.

Regarding this clone: The same CDR3 is also encoded by other DNA sequences in this sample. This rearrangement joins TRBV7-2 to TRBJ1-1; 8 nucleotides agree with TRBD1. V dropped 3 bases and J dropped 0; count of bases not matched to a gene: 3. The CDR3 covers 15 residues. The germline V gene encodes CDR1 SGHTA and CDR2 FQGNSA. CDR3 in DNA: TGTGCCAGCAGCTTTCGACAGGGGCTGAACACTGAAGCTTTCTTT. This encodes CASSFRQGLNTEAFF.

The chain combines TRBV9 with TRBJ2-1; D is possibly TRBD2 (6 bases). CDR3 length: 15 amino acids. The ends were cut back, 0 bases at V and 7 bases at J, with 14 bases in the middle. The germline V gene encodes CDR1 SGDLS and CDR2 YYNGEE. The CDR3 reads CASSVGGDPRNEQFF. Written as DNA, the CDR3 is TGTGCCAGCAGCGTAGGGGGGGACCCACGGAATGAGCAGTTCTTC. Full variable domain (remainder filled in from reference TRBV9 and TRBJ2-1): DSGVTQTPKHLITATGQRVTLRCSPRSGDLSVYWYQQSLDQGLQFLIQYYNGEERAKGNILERFSAQQFPDLHSELNLSSLELGDSALYFCASSVGGDPRNEQFFGPGTRLTVL.

This chain connects TRBV3-1 (or the pseudogene TRBV3-2) to TRBJ1-2, with 7 nucleotides matching TRBD1. Germline V gene data show CDR1 as LGHDT and CDR2 as YNNKEL (reference sequence). The CDR3 runs to 15 residues. V lost 1 base, J lost 8 bases, and 10 bases stayed unmatched. CDR3 in DNA: TGTGCCAGCAGCCAAGGGATCCGACAGGGAGGAGGCTACACCTTC. Its protein product is CASSQGIRQGGGYTF.

The chain employs TRBV15 and TRBJ1-4; no clear D. V lost 5 bases and J lost 3, with 13 bases in between. Germline CDR1 and CDR2: LNHNV and YYDKDF (reference sequence). This CDR3 has 15 amino acids. CDR3 DNA: TGTGCCACCAGCTTCACCCCCGGAGCTAATGAAAAACTGTTTTTT. Protein: CATSFTPGANEKLFF.

The V gene is TRBV6-5, the J gene TRBJ2-1, with 7 bases fitting TRBD2. The germline gives CDR1 MNHEY, CDR2 SVGAGI. The ends lost 5 bases at V and 5 bases at J; junction bases unmatched: 6. The CDR3 has 14 amino acids. CDR3 residues: CASSQQRGNNEQFF. DNA for the CDR3: TGTGCCAGCAGTCAACAGCGGGGAAACAATGAGCAGTTCTTC.

The V gene is TRBV27, the J gene TRBJ1-2; 8 bases agree with TRBD1. The CDR3 has 17 residues. Germline values: CDR1 MNHEY, CDR2 SMNVEV (reference sequence). The J segment lost 1 base and the V segment lost 3 bases, leaving 10 bases of the junction unmatched. The CDR3 loop is CASSFIPGTGVNYGYTF. Written as DNA, the CDR3 is TGTGCCAGCAGTTTCATCCCCGGGACAGGAGTTAACTATGGCTACACCTTC.

V and J are TRBV7-2 and TRBJ2-1; D is perhaps TRBD2 (5 bases). V was shortened by 5 bases and J by 9 bases, with 26 bases between the two germline ends. The V gene's germline CDR1 is SGHTA and CDR2 FQGNSA. This CDR3 is built from 17 residues. The CDR3 DNA follows: TGTGCCAGCAGCCACGCCTCTTCGGGGAGCAGATCAATTGAGCAGTTCTTC. It specifies CASSHASSGSRSIEQFF.

This chain links TRBV3-1 (or the pseudogene TRBV3-2) with TRBJ1-1; D is possibly TRBD1 (6 bases). CDR1 is LGHDT, CDR2 YNNKEL, per germline (reference sequence). The CDR3 length is 12 residues. The germline V and J ends were trimmed by 9 bases and 10 bases, with 18 bases remaining between them. The CDR3 reads CASSSDSPRAFF. CDR3 in DNA: TGTGCCAGTTCCTCGGACAGCCCCAGAGCTTTCTTT.